This T cell receptor (beta chain) stems from a study of PD-L1 blockade in urothelial cancer. The overall study: Male patients with bladder-origin urothelial cancer numbered about 90% of the 29.

The table came from immunoSEQ multiplex PCR; TCRdb's copy has only in-frame clones and leaves some out. This table has about 45,000 clones, about nine tenths appearing once. All patients handed over anywhere from 1 to 8 samples, pretreatment and on-treatment. CDR3 length: 15 residues. Losses at the gene ends were 5 bases for V and 1 base for J; bases not matched to a gene: 5. Germline assignment: CDR1 MDHEN and CDR2 SYDVKM. Specimen: PBMCs, collected around atezolizumab (anti-PD-L1) treatment. The rearrangement joins TRBV28 to TRBJ2-3, with 8 bases matching TRBD2. The clonotype originates from a man older than 75 with urothelial cancer. CDR3 DNA sequence: TGTGCCAGCAGTCCGGGAGGGGGAGGCACAGATACGCAGTATTTT. It yields the protein CASSPGGGGTDTQYF.